These 30 T cell receptor beta chains were all obtained from the same sample, sequenced in a study of blood T cell repertoires in COVID-19. Clones were sequenced by immunoSEQ multiplex PCR, and TCRdb holds only the in-frame ones, with some missing. Among around 330,000 clones listed, approximately 88% were seen once. Sequenced input: PBMCs or T cells enriched from blood (not recorded which). These receptors all come from a young woman who had recovered from COVID-19.

For this clone: This CDR3 is also generated by other DNA sequences in the sample. The rearrangement links TRBV4-3 to TRBJ2-6, with a possible D match to TRBD1 (5 bases). This CDR3 contains 16 residues. Trimming removed 1 base from V and 4 bases from J, with 11 bases in between. Germline assignment: CDR1 LGHNA and CDR2 YSLEER. The CDR3 is CASSQAPGSGANVLTF. The CDR3 region has the DNA TGCGCCAGCAGCCAAGCCCCAGGGTCCGGGGCCAACGTCCTGACTTTC.

A few counts support this clone. Additional DNA sequences in this sample encode the identical CDR3. V usage is TRBV6-2 or TRBV6-3 and J usage is TRBJ2-7; no clear D. Germline V gene data show CDR1 as MNHEY and CDR2 as SVGEGT. V lost 2 bases and J lost 4, with 3 bases in between. CDR3 length equals 11 residues. The CDR3 DNA reads TGTGCCAGCAGTTACCTGTACGAGCAGTACTTC. Translated: CASSYLYEQYF.

In this sample, this clone turned up once. This rearrangement joins TRBV6-6 to TRBJ2-5, with TRBD2 as a possible D gene (5 bases). The V and J ends lost 5 bases and 2 bases respectively, with 21 bases between them. Germline lookup yields CDR1 MNHNY and CDR2 SVGAGI (reference sequence). The CDR3 contains 17 residues. The chain's CDR3 is CASSPWSTAGLQETQYF. Here the CDR3 DNA reads TGTGCCAGCAGTCCCTGGAGCACGGCGGGTCTACAAGAGACCCAGTACTTC.

The gene calls are TRBV5-1 and TRBJ2-1; D possibly corresponds to TRBD1 (6 bases). V was clipped by 5 bases and J by 4 bases, with 13 bases between them. Per germline, CDR1 SGHRS and CDR2 YFSETQ. CDR3 length: 14 residues. This CDR3 is CASRMEQGYNEQFF. DNA for the CDR3: TGCGCCAGCAGAATGGAACAGGGATACAATGAGCAGTTCTTC.

The chain carries TRBV7-3 and TRBJ2-3; TRBD2 agrees at 11 bases. Per the germline V gene, CDR1 is SGHTA and CDR2 is FQGTGA. There are 17 residues in the CDR3. Unmatched junction bases numbered 13, after V lost 5 bases and J lost 6 bases. Here the CDR3 reads CASSHYKLAGVDDTQYF. The CDR3 DNA sequence: TGTGCCAGCAGCCATTACAAACTAGCGGGGGTAGACGATACGCAGTATTTT.

This clone appeared a single time. The CDR3 loop is CASSPPGQRRFGPIYF. In nucleotides, the CDR3 is TGTGCCAGCAGCCCCCCGGGACAGCGGAGGTTCGGTCCCATATATTTT. The chain links TRBV3-1 (or the pseudogene TRBV3-2) to TRBJ1-3; 7 nucleotides align to TRBD1. The V gene's germline CDR1 is LGHDT and CDR2 YNNKEL (reference sequence). V trimming: 4 bases; J trimming: 11 bases; junction bases outside the gene matches: 17. The CDR3 is made up of 16 amino acids.

The chain carries TRBV9 and TRBJ1-4; D is uncertain. V lost 5 bases and J lost 0, with 8 bases in between. The CDR3 covers 14 residues. Germline V gene sequence: CDR1 SGDLS, CDR2 YYNGEE. The CDR3 region is CASSRTATNEKLFF. CDR3 nucleotides: TGTGCCAGCAGTCGGACTGCAACTAATGAAAAACTGTTTTTT.

The V call is TRBV2, the J call TRBJ2-7; D remains unclear. Germline CDR1 and CDR2: SNHLY and FYNNEI. V was clipped by 1 base and J by 7 bases, with 17 bases between them. This CDR3 has 15 residues. CDR3 amino acids: CASSEVRRKDGEQYF. The CDR3 region has the DNA TGTGCCAGCAGTGAAGTGCGGCGGAAGGATGGAGAGCAGTACTTC.

The V gene is TRBV7-9, the J gene TRBJ2-1; D remains ambiguous. Trimming shortened V by 7 bases and J by 7 bases, and 11 bases separated the two germline ends. This CDR3 spans 12 amino acids. Germline CDR1 and CDR2: SEHNR and FQNEAQ (reference sequence). The CDR3 nucleotides read TGTGCCAGCAAAAACCGCAGTAATGAGCAGTTCTTC. Translation: CASKNRSNEQFF. The full variable domain, in which reference TRBV7-9 and TRBJ2-1 provide the parts outside the CDR3, is DTGVSQNPRHKITKRGQNVTFRCDPISEHNRLYWYRQTLGQGPEFLTYFQNEAQLEKSRLLSDRFSAERPKGSFSTLEIQRTEQGDSAMYLCASKNRSNEQFFGPGTRLTVL.

This clone was counted only a few times. The rearrangement joins TRBV7-9 to TRBJ1-2; D gene ambiguous. The germline V gene encodes CDR1 SEHNR and CDR2 FQNEAQ (reference sequence). Trimming cost V 5 bases and J 4 bases, with 20 bases left between them. The CDR3 contains 16 residues. The CDR3 spells CASSIRGGEDGYGYTF. The CDR3 DNA reads TGTGCCAGCAGCATCCGGGGTGGAGAGGACGGCTATGGCTACACCTTC.

The gene calls are TRBV19 and TRBJ1-5, with D uncertain. The CDR3 length is 15 residues. From germline, CDR1 is LNHDA and CDR2 SQIVND (reference sequence). The V and J ends lost 3 bases and 1 base respectively, with 10 bases between them. The DNA for the CDR3 is TGTGCCAGTAGTATGCGGCGTGGGAGCAATCAGCCCCAGCATTTT. It translates to CASSMRRGSNQPQHF.

The V gene is TRBV5-1, the J gene TRBJ2-3; a weak D match, TRBD2 (5 bases). This CDR3 is 15 amino acids long. Trimming removed 0 bases at V and 2 bases at J, with 10 bases between. Germline V lookup: CDR1 SGHRS, CDR2 YFSETQ. The CDR3 DNA reads TGCGCCAGCAGCTTGGACGCGGGCCACACAGATACGCAGTATTTT. Protein: CASSLDAGHTDTQYF.

The chain recombines TRBV10-3 with TRBJ1-1, with 9 bases aligning to TRBD1. Germline lookup yields CDR1 ENHRY and CDR2 SYGVKD. With V trimmed by 5 bases and J by 1 base, 14 bases remained unmatched. This CDR3 has 18 residues. CDR3 bases: TGTGCCATCAGTATACAAAAGATAGGACAGGGGACGAACACTGAAGCTTTCTTT. Its protein product is CAISIQKIGQGTNTEAFF.

The chain combines TRBV28 with TRBJ1-2; TRBD1 agrees at 7 bases. CDR1 is MDHEN and CDR2 is SYDVKM in the germline V gene. Trimming took 2 bases from V and 0 from J; bases not matched to a gene: 15. The CDR3 length is 19 residues. The CDR3 reads CASSLSWGDRHEANYGYTF. CDR3 DNA: TGTGCCAGCAGTTTAAGTTGGGGGGACAGACACGAAGCTAACTATGGCTACACCTTC.

This chain uses TRBV28 with TRBJ1-2; perhaps TRBD1 as D (5 bases). The CDR3 runs 16 residues. Germline V gene sequence: CDR1 MDHEN, CDR2 SYDVKM. The V end was cut by 6 bases, the J end by 3 bases, with 20 bases between. This CDR3 reads CASSPPTGAGDYGYTF. CDR3 bases: TGTGCCAGCAGCCCTCCCACGGGCGCGGGGGACTATGGCTACACCTTC.

The J gene is TRBJ1-1, the V gene TRBV7-2; possible D gene TRBD1, 6 bases. CDR1 is SGHTA, CDR2 FQGNSA, per germline. The V and J ends lost 5 bases and 4 bases respectively, with 17 bases between them. This CDR3 has 15 residues. CDR3 nucleotides: TGTGCCAGCAGCGCCTTACAGGGTTTGGTCACTGAAGCTTTCTTT. Translating it yields CASSALQGLVTEAFF. Drawing the rest from reference TRBV7-2 and TRBJ1-1, the complete variable domain is GAGVSQSPSNKVTEKGKDVELRCDPISGHTALYWYRQSLGQGLEFLIYFQGNSAPDKSGLPSDRFSAERTGGSVSTLTIQRTQQEDSAVYLCASSALQGLVTEAFFGQGTRLTVV.

The chain carries TRBV19 and TRBJ2-7, with 7 bases fitting TRBD1. This CDR3 spans 14 amino acids. The germline V gene encodes CDR1 LNHDA and CDR2 SQIVND (reference sequence). V shed 6 bases, J shed 3 bases, and the junction held 8 bases outside the gene matches. In DNA, the CDR3 is TGTGCCAGTAGCTCTTGGGACAGATTCTACGAGCAGTACTTC. It translates to CASSSWDRFYEQYF. Full variable domain (missing parts from reference TRBV19 and TRBJ2-7): DGGITQSPKYLFRKEGQNVTLSCEQNLNHDAMYWYRQDPGQGLRLIYYSQIVNDFQKGDIAEGYSVSREKKESFPLTVTSAQKNPTAFYLCASSSWDRFYEQYFGPGTRLTVT.

This chain connects TRBV11-2 to TRBJ2-7, with 7 nucleotides matching TRBD1. The CDR3 is made up of 16 amino acids. Germline V gives CDR1 SGHAT, CDR2 FQNNGV. V was pared by 4 bases and J by 4 bases, with 13 bases of the junction left unmatched. The chain's CDR3 is CASSSPPAGGIYEQYF. In DNA form, the CDR3 reads TGTGCCAGCAGCTCCCCCCCGGCAGGGGGAATATACGAGCAGTACTTC.

The chain combines TRBV7-8 with TRBJ1-2; 7 positions match TRBD1. This CDR3 has 16 residues. CDR1 and CDR2 from the germline V gene are SGHVS and FQNEAQ. Germline trimming cut 4 bases from V and 2 bases from J; bases unmatched to any gene: 10. This chain's CDR3 is CASSSDRDLPNYGYTF. CDR3 in DNA: TGTGCCAGCAGCTCAGACAGGGACCTCCCAAACTATGGCTACACCTTC.

This clone was counted between two and nine times. V gene TRBV19 combines with J gene TRBJ2-7; 9 positions match TRBD1. Germline CDR1 LNHDA, CDR2 SQIVND (reference sequence). The V segment lost 10 bases and the J segment 3 bases; nucleotides outside the gene matches: 7. The CDR3 is made up of 13 amino acids. CDR3 in DNA: TGTGCCACCCGACAGGGGGGAGTCTACGAGCAGTACTTC. It specifies CATRQGGVYEQYF.

The chain uses TRBV14 and TRBJ2-1, with 9 bases lining up with TRBD1. This CDR3 comprises 17 residues. J was trimmed by 4 bases and V by 0 bases; bases with no gene match: 7. The germline gives CDR1 SGHDN, CDR2 FVKESK. CDR3 amino acids: CASSQETGTGMYNEQFF. The CDR3 DNA is TGTGCCAGCAGCCAAGAGACCGGGACAGGGATGTACAATGAGCAGTTCTTC.

This clone was observed once. The chain carries TRBV28 and TRBJ1-4; perhaps TRBD1 as D (5 bases). Trimming pared 10 bases from V and 8 bases from J, leaving 17 bases between. The CDR3 has 13 residues. The germline gives CDR1 MDHEN, CDR2 SYDVKM. Here the CDR3 DNA reads TGTGCCACCGGGGGGGTTGAGGTCGAAAAACTGTTTTTT. It translates to CATGGVEVEKLFF. Full variable domain (remainder filled in from reference TRBV28 and TRBJ1-4): DVKVTQSSRYLVKRTGEKVFLECVQDMDHENMFWYRQDPGLGLRLIYFSYDVKMKEKGDIPEGYSVSREKKERFSLILESASTNQTSMYLCATGGVEVEKLFFGSGTQLSVL.

CDR3 DNA: TGTGCCAGCAGTACAGGGTCAGATACGCAGTATTTT. It codes for CASSTGSDTQYF. The V call is TRBV5-5, the J call TRBJ2-3; D may be TRBD1 (6 bases). The germline V and J ends were trimmed by 5 bases and 4 bases, with 8 bases remaining between them. The CDR3 covers 12 residues. The germline gives CDR1 SGHKS, CDR2 YYEKEE (reference sequence).

There are a few counts of this clone. This chain uses TRBV30 with TRBJ2-7, with a tentative D call TRBD1 (5 bases). Germline V CDR1 and CDR2: GTSNPN, SVGIG (reference sequence). V dropped 8 bases and J dropped 0 bases, with 17 bases sitting between them. This CDR3 region has 14 residues. CDR3 nucleotides: TGTGCCAGCCTACAAGGGGAAAGCTCCTACGAGCAGTACTTC. Protein: CASLQGESSYEQYF.

J is TRBJ1-2 and V is TRBV7-8; no clear D. CDR1 is SGHVS, CDR2 FQNEAQ, per germline. The V and J ends lost 5 bases and 2 bases respectively, with 9 bases between them. The CDR3 covers 13 residues. The chain's CDR3 is CASSPEVNYGYTF. DNA of the CDR3: TGTGCCAGCAGCCCCGAGGTAAACTATGGCTACACCTTC.

This chain links TRBV28 with TRBJ2-5, with D possibly TRBD2 on 6 matching bases. The CDR3 loop spans 16 amino acids. Germline V gene sequence: CDR1 MDHEN, CDR2 SYDVKM. V lost 1 base and J lost 4, with 16 bases in between. The CDR3 DNA reads TGTGCCAGCAGTTTATTAGCTACTAGCTGGCGAGAGACCCAGTACTTC. Translation: CASSLLATSWRETQYF.

The rearrangement uses TRBV18 and TRBJ1-4, with D tentatively TRBD1 (5 bases). The germline gives CDR1 KGHSH, CDR2 LQKENI. The CDR3 runs 12 residues. V shed 0 bases and J shed 10 bases, with 6 bases lying between them. As DNA, the CDR3 is TGTGCCAGCTCACCACCTCAGGGAAAACTGTTTTTT. It specifies CASSPPQGKLFF.

As to this clone: At one of its ends the junction is not consistent with the germline gene, which may arise from a read error. The V call is TRBV3-1 (or the pseudogene TRBV3-2), the J call TRBJ1-5, with 8 bases fitting TRBD1. Per germline, CDR1 LGHDT and CDR2 YNNKEL (reference sequence). This CDR3 is built from 17 residues. CDR3 protein: CASSQSPGTGPNEPQHF. The CDR3 bases are TGTGCCAGCAGCCAATCACCTGGGACAGGCCCCAATGAGCCCCAGCATTTT.

This chain links TRBV18 with TRBJ2-3; TRBD2 matches at 13 bases. Germline lookup yields CDR1 KGHSH and CDR2 LQKENI. With 5 bases clipped from V and 6 bases from J, the junction kept 8 bases outside the gene matches. The CDR3 is 16 residues long. For the CDR3, the DNA is TGTGCCAGCTCAGCAAGGACTAGCGGGAGAGCCGATACGCAGTATTTT. Translating it yields CASSARTSGRADTQYF. Full variable domain (outside the CDR3, taken from reference TRBV18 and TRBJ2-3): NAGVMQNPRHLVRRRGQEARLRCSPMKGHSHVYWYRQLPEEGLKFMVYLQKENIIDESGMPKERFSAEFPKEGPSILRIQQVVRGDSAAYFCASSARTSGRADTQYFGPGTRLTVL.

The chain employs TRBV30 and TRBJ1-1; tentative D call: TRBD1 (5 bases). Deletions cut 0 bases from V and 4 bases from J, with 6 bases between. The CDR3 totals 12 residues. Germline assignment: CDR1 GTSNPN and CDR2 SVGIG (reference sequence). The CDR3 DNA follows: TGTGCCTGGAGTGTAAGGGGCACTGAAGCTTTCTTT. Translation gives CAWSVRGTEAFF. The full variable domain, its missing parts supplied by reference TRBV30 and TRBJ1-1, is SQTIHQWPATLVQPVGSPLSLECTVEGTSNPNLYWYRQAAGRGLQLLFYSVGIGQISSEVPQNLSASRPQDRQFILSSKKLLLSDSGFYLCAWSVRGTEAFFGQGTRLTVV.